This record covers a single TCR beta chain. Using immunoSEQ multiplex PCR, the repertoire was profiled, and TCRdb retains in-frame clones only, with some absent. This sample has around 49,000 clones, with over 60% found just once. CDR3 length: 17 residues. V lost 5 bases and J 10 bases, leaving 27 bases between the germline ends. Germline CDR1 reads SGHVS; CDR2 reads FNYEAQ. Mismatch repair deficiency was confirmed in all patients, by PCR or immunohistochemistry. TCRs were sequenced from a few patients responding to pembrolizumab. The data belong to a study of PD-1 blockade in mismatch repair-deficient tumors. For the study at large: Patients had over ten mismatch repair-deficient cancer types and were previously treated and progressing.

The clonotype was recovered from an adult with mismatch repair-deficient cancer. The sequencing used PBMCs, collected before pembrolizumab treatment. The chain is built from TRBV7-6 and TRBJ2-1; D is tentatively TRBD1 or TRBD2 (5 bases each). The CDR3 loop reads CASSLGGGGRPVGEQFF. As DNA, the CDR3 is TGTGCCAGCAGCCTCGGTGGGGGTGGGAGACCAGTCGGGGAGCAGTTCTTC.